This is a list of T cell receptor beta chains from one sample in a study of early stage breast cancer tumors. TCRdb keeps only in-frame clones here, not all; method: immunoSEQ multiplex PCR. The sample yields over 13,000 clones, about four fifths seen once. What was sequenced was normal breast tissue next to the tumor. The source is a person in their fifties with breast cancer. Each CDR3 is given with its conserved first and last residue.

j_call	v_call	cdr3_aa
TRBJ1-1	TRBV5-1	CASSLGLEGTEAFF
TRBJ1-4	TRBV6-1	CASSEVGYEKLFF
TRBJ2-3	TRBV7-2	CASSLAGTSFRGGADTQYF
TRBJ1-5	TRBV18	CASSPRQINQPQHF
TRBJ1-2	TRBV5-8	CASRLRGQPNYGYTF
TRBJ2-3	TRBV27	CASSFPGTDTQYF
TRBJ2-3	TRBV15	CATSRVKTRGTSTDTQYF
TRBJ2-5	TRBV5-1	CASSPQDPSIETQYF
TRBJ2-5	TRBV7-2	CASSQRYQETQYF
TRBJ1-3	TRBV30	CAWSDIPSSGNTIYF
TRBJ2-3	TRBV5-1	CASSLLRTSGTHAGTDTQYF
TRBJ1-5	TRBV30	CAWSVMGKQPQHF
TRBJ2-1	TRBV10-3	CAITSVGIHEQFF
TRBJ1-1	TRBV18	CASSLGATGAEAFF
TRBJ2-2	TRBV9	CASSFRLAGGSGELFF
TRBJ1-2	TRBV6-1	CASSTGGNYGYTF
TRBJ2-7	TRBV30	CAWSDGAHEQYF
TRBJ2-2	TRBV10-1	CASSEFRTGFGELFF
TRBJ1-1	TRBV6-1	CASSGDRGSRRGAFF
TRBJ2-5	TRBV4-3	CASSQGQGQTQYF
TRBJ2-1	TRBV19	CASRAGLAGYNEQFF
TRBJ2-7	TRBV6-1	CASSEAGSEQYF
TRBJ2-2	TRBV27	CASGRLAGTTGELFF
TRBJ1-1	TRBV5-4	CASSLDRGQWNTEAFF
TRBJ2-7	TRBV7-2	CASSPLPSGGQQYF
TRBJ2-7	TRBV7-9	CASSMGQGPYEQYF
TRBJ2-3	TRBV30	CAWNVGLGPDTQYF
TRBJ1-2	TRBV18	CASSRQTGKESFNYGYTF
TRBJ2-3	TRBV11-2	CASSFHQGTDTQYF
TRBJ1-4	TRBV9	CASSQGLDLNEKLFF
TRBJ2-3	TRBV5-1	CASSLPLAGGTDTQYF
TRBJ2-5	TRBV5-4	CASSSKLQGRLRETQYF
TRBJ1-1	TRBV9	CASSVRGGSTEAFF
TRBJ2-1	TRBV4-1	CASSLVETEQFF
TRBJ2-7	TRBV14	CASSAGSVTSGYEQYF
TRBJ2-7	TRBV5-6	CASSLAGSGWYEQYF
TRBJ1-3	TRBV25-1	CASSWTGQGNTIYF
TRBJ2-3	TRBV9	CASSVGTGVSTDTQYF
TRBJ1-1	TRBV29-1	CSVERGHTEAFF
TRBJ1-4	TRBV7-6	CASSFSLASDEKLFF
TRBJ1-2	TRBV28	CASTKAGANYGYTF
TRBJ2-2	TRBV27	CASSLRGGLNTGELFF
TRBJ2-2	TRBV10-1	CASSPGQYTGELFF
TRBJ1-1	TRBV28	CASSFTGYTEAFF
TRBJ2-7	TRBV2	CASSAGSGRVSYEQYF
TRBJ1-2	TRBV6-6	CASSYLVPTGNGYTF
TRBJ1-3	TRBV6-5	CASSTSGGPGNTIYF
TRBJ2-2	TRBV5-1	CASSLASRTDNTGELFF
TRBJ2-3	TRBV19	CASIGVDGTDTQYF
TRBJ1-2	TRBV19	CASSLLGQYYGYTF
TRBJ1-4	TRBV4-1	CASSQGTNIETTNEKLFF
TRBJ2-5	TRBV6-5	CASSSPTSGRKETQYF
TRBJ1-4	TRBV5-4	CASSFGGGGATNEKLFF
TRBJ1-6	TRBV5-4	CASSLEWGRGSSYNSPLHF
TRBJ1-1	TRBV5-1	CASSEGGAGRRGEAFF